This paragraph covers one T cell receptor beta chain sequence. The sample belongs to a study of OX40 agonist ivuxolimab in advanced cancers. The table came from immunoSEQ multiplex PCR; TCRdb's copy has only in-frame clones and leaves some out. The table includes 23,000 or so clones, around 83% detected once. Germline V gene data show CDR1 as MNHNS and CDR2 as SASEGT. The CDR3 contains 13 residues. The V end was cut by 2 bases, the J end by 2 bases, with 6 bases between. The chain has TRBV6-1 and TRBJ1-2; no clear D. The source is an adult with an advanced solid tumor such as melanoma, head and neck, liver or kidney cancer. The sequenced sample was CD4+ or CD8+ T cells sorted from blood, obtained in a trial of the OX40 agonist ivuxolimab. The CDR3 loop is CASSERKNYGYTF. For the CDR3, the DNA is TGTGCCAGCAGTGAAAGGAAAAACTATGGCTACACCTTC.